This T cell receptor beta chain was sequenced during a study of graft-versus-host responses after intestinal transplantation. The study, taken as a whole, reports: GvH clonotypes were identified within recipient marrow, with a subset emerging first in ileum or blood. Among circulating GvH clones, peak levels were associated with early post-transplant declines in HvG clones.

Clones were sequenced by immunoSEQ multiplex PCR, and TCRdb holds only the in-frame ones, with some missing. The sample has more than 55,000 clones, approximately 90% seen once; the top ten hold approximately 1.6%. Germline values: CDR1 SGHTA, CDR2 FQGNSA. The V and J ends lost 1 base and 5 bases, in that order; junction bases with no gene match: 13. This CDR3 is 18 amino acids long. This clone appeared a single time. Antigen: not known. The sample was PBMCs, taken 26 days after transplant. This receptor was obtained from a human patient who received an intestinal transplant, so some T cells may come from the graft donor. The chain links TRBV7-2 to TRBJ2-3; 9 bases match TRBD2. CDR3 residues: CASSLVPSAGGPRDTQYF. Written as DNA, the CDR3 is TGTGCCAGCAGCTTAGTGCCTAGTGCGGGGGGGCCTAGAGATACGCAGTATTTT.